These T cell receptor beta chains were read from a single sample in a study of cytomegalovirus exposure and HLA in healthy donors. Data came from immunoSEQ multiplex PCR; TCRdb stores just in-frame clones and leaves some out. The sample totals under 40,000 clones. The sequenced sample consisted of PBMCs. These receptors all stem from a woman aged 35 to 49 in good health and CMV-seropositive. The CDR3 runs from the conserved cysteine through the conserved F or W. The D gene is left open where the match is weak.

d_gene: TRBD2; j_gene: TRBJ2-7; v_gene: TRBV7-6; CDR3aa: CASSLGLVSYEQYF; CDR3nt: TGTGCCAGCAGCTTGGGACTAGTCTCCTACGAGCAGTACTTC
d_gene: TRBD1; j_gene: TRBJ1-5; v_gene: TRBV28; CDR3aa: CASTTSSGGGLNQPQHF; CDR3nt: TGTGCCAGCACCACCTCCTCGGGAGGGGGCTTGAATCAGCCCCAGCATTTT
d_gene: .; j_gene: TRBJ2-5; v_gene: TRBV2; CDR3aa: CASSELAKAKTQYF; CDR3nt: TGTGCCAGCAGTGAACTAGCCAAGGCGAAGACCCAGTACTTC
d_gene: TRBD2; j_gene: TRBJ2-3; v_gene: TRBV4-1; CDR3aa: CASSQEWTSGNTDTQYF; CDR3nt: TGCGCCAGCAGCCAAGAGTGGACTAGCGGGAACACAGATACGCAGTATTTT
d_gene: TRBD1; j_gene: TRBJ2-7; v_gene: TRBV6-7; CDR3aa: CASSNRETGDLGGEQYF; CDR3nt: TGTGCCAGCAGTAACCGCGAGACAGGGGACCTTGGGGGCGAGCAGTACTTC
d_gene: TRBD2; j_gene: TRBJ2-1; v_gene: TRBV7-6; CDR3aa: CASSLPGTSAEQFF; CDR3nt: TGTGCCAGCAGCTTACCCGGGACTAGCGCCGAGCAGTTCTTC
d_gene: .; j_gene: TRBJ2-3; v_gene: TRBV5-1; CDR3aa: CASSLGPMSGGIDTQYF; CDR3nt: TGCGCCAGCAGCTTGGGACCGATGAGCGGAGGAATAGATACGCAGTATTTT
d_gene: TRBD2; j_gene: TRBJ2-3; v_gene: TRBV7-9; CDR3aa: CASSLAGTSGPSDTQYF; CDR3nt: TGTGCCAGCAGCTTGGCAGGGACTAGCGGGCCGTCGGATACGCAGTATTTT
d_gene: TRBD1; j_gene: TRBJ2-3; v_gene: TRBV5-1; CDR3aa: CASSLGDSQGDTQYF; CDR3nt: TGCGCCAGCAGCTTGGGGGACAGCCAGGGGGATACGCAGTATTTT
d_gene: .; j_gene: TRBJ2-2; v_gene: TRBV6-5; CDR3aa: CASSPGTRGTGELFF; CDR3nt: TGTGCCAGCTCTCCTGGTACCCGAGGCACTGGGGAGCTGTTTTTT
d_gene: TRBD1; j_gene: TRBJ1-5; v_gene: TRBV18; CDR3aa: CASSPTGGGQPQHF; CDR3nt: TGTGCCAGCTCACCAACAGGGGGTGGCCAGCCCCAGCATTTT
d_gene: .; j_gene: TRBJ1-2; v_gene: TRBV7-6; CDR3aa: CASSLQGGSYGYTF; CDR3nt: TGTGCCAGCAGCTTACAAGGGGGAAGCTATGGCTACACCTTC
d_gene: .; j_gene: TRBJ1-2; v_gene: TRBV10-1; CDR3aa: CASSDLSGGYTF; CDR3nt: TGCGCCAGCAGTGATCTAAGCGGTGGCTACACCTTC
d_gene: .; j_gene: TRBJ2-7; v_gene: TRBV6-1; CDR3aa: CASTPVWGPSAEQYF; CDR3nt: TGTGCCAGTACCCCGGTCTGGGGGCCCAGCGCCGAGCAGTACTTC
d_gene: TRBD2; j_gene: TRBJ2-7; v_gene: TRBV4-3; CDR3aa: CASSHLAGGVYEQYF; CDR3nt: TGCGCCAGCAGCCATCTAGCGGGAGGGGTCTACGAGCAGTACTTC
d_gene: TRBD2; j_gene: TRBJ2-1; v_gene: TRBV9; CDR3aa: CASSVRGGLEANEQFF; CDR3nt: TGTGCCAGCAGCGTAAGGGGGGGACTAGAGGCCAATGAGCAGTTCTTC
d_gene: TRBD1; j_gene: TRBJ2-7; v_gene: TRBV18; CDR3aa: CASSQGTDEQYF; CDR3nt: TGTGCCAGCTCACAAGGGACAGACGAGCAGTACTTC
d_gene: TRBD2; j_gene: TRBJ2-7; v_gene: TRBV6-5; CDR3aa: CASSAVGAGGYEQYF; CDR3nt: TGTGCCAGCAGTGCCGTTGGAGCGGGAGGTTACGAGCAGTACTTC
d_gene: TRBD1; j_gene: TRBJ1-1; v_gene: TRBV30; CDR3aa: CAWSLDRGYTEAFF; CDR3nt: TGTGCCTGGAGCCTAGACAGGGGGTATACTGAAGCTTTCTTT
d_gene: .; j_gene: TRBJ2-7; v_gene: TRBV2; CDR3aa: CASSELADEQYF; CDR3nt: TGTGCCAGCAGTGAATTAGCGGACGAGCAGTACTTC
d_gene: .; j_gene: TRBJ2-3; v_gene: TRBV5-5; CDR3aa: CASFYRVITDTQYF; CDR3nt: TGTGCCAGCTTCTACAGGGTAATCACAGATACGCAGTATTTT
d_gene: .; j_gene: TRBJ1-5; v_gene: TRBV30; CDR3aa: CACRQDSNQPQHF; CDR3nt: TGTGCCTGCAGACAGGATAGCAATCAGCCCCAGCATTTT
d_gene: .; j_gene: TRBJ1-1; v_gene: TRBV6-5; CDR3aa: CASRRVFMNTEAFF; CDR3nt: TGTGCCAGCAGGAGAGTTTTTATGAACACTGAAGCTTTCTTT
d_gene: .; j_gene: TRBJ1-1; v_gene: TRBV6-5; CDR3aa: CASSYSGDSEAFF; CDR3nt: TGTGCCAGCAGTTACTCGGGGGACTCTGAAGCTTTCTTT
d_gene: TRBD1; j_gene: TRBJ2-7; v_gene: TRBV5-1; CDR3aa: CASSPTTGGSYEQYF; CDR3nt: TGCGCCAGCAGCCCGACGACAGGGGGTAGTTACGAGCAGTACTTC
d_gene: TRBD2; j_gene: TRBJ2-7; v_gene: TRBV5-6; CDR3aa: CASSLVFSGREISYEQYF; CDR3nt: TGTGCCAGCAGCTTGGTTTTTAGCGGGAGGGAAATCTCCTACGAGCAGTACTTC